Detailed here is one TCR beta chain. Its antigen is undetermined. This specimen belongs to a study of cytomegalovirus exposure and HLA in healthy donors. Findings and limits, study-wide: When analyzed later, a missense DCLRE1C variant was found to be linked to TCR beta V- and J-gene trimming. Accurate HLA-A and HLA-B prediction from TCR beta sequences was reported for most subjects. Common viral pathogens were later found to be apparently linked to several of the most significant clusters.

All donors participated as healthy donors of bone marrow. In the PCR, 60 Vbeta and 13 Jbeta primers were used. TCRdb's table, derived via immunoSEQ multiplex PCR, lists solely in-frame clones and lacks some. The top ten clones hold over 1.1% of a sample with 150,000 to 180,000 clones, around 72% of them seen once. Sequenced input: PBMCs. The source of this sequence is a man younger than 35 in good health and CMV-seronegative.

This CDR3 reads CASSLDFQETQYF. DNA for the CDR3: TGTGCCAGCAGCTTAGACTTTCAAGAGACCCAGTACTTC. The rearrangement joins TRBV7-2 to TRBJ2-5; D not certain. The length of the CDR3 is 13 residues. CDR1 is SGHTA, CDR2 FQGNSA, per germline. Trimming shortened V by 1 base and J by 2 bases, and 5 bases separated the two germline ends.